The sequence of this T cell receptor (beta chain) was determined in a study of OX40 agonist ivuxolimab in advanced cancers. At the level of the study: From 23 to 79 years was the age range, with a mean of around 57 years, and around 84% were male. Eligibility rules accepted prior anti-PD-1, anti-PD-L1 or anti-CTLA-4 therapy, and around 40% had some.

The CDR3 totals 13 residues. CDR1 is SNHLY and CDR2 is FYNNEI in the germline V gene. Trimming pared 7 bases from V and 11 bases from J, leaving 18 bases between. Autoimmune disease history or systemic immunosuppression disqualified patients. TCRdb's table, derived via immunoSEQ multiplex PCR, lists solely in-frame clones and lacks some. Of under 75,000 clones listed, approximately 86% are singletons. The source was CD4+ or CD8+ T cells sorted from blood, collected in a trial of the OX40 agonist ivuxolimab. This TCR was recovered from an adult with an advanced solid tumor such as melanoma, head and neck, liver or kidney cancer. The rearrangement uses TRBV2 and TRBJ1-5, with a tentative D call TRBD1 (5 bases). CDR3 in DNA: TGTGCCAGCAAAGGCAGGGCAGTCGGGGCCCAGCATTTT. Protein: CASKGRAVGAQHF.